This is a list of T cell receptor beta chains from one sample in a study of CD8 T cells in ankylosing spondylitis. TCRdb re-derived calls from the 5' RACE reads in MiXCR, one entry per CDR3 protein. This table has 340,000 or so distinct CDR3 sequences, over 12% appearing once. The sample taken for sequencing was blood, either unsorted or a sorted T cell fraction (not recorded which). The receptor set was obtained from a male donor with ankylosing spondylitis or in good health (not recorded which). Both conserved end residues are part of each CDR3. D genes are given only for firm matches. Not all rows give a size; the values are once, few, many and, for expanded clones, a class.

few | TRBJ2-3 | TRBV10-1 | - | CASSDGLLTQYF | TGCGCCAGCAGTGACGGACTCTTGACGCAGTATTTT
- | TRBJ2-1 | TRBV2 | - | CASTYNREQFF | TGTGCCAGCACCTATAACAGAGAGCAGTTCTTC
few | TRBJ2-7 | TRBV12-3/TRBV12-4 | TRBD1 | CASRTGTGNYEQYF | TGTGCCAGCAGGACCGGGACAGGGAACTACGAGCAGTACTTC
few | TRBJ1-2 | TRBV10-3 | TRBD1 | CAITTGGLDGYTF | TGTGCCATCACTACAGGGGGTCTTGATGGCTACACCTTC
- | TRBJ2-3 | TRBV12-3/TRBV12-4 | - | CASSSRFFRTSTDTQYF | TGTGCCAGCAGTTCTCGATTTTTTAGGACTTCCACAGATACGCAGTATTTT
few | TRBJ2-5 | TRBV24-1 | - | CAPYLRADFLTEQETQYF | TGTGCCCCCTACCTGCGGGCGGACTTCTTGACGGAACAAGAGACCCAGTACTTC
few | TRBJ1-5 | TRBV18 | - | CASSPRRTDSNQPQHF | TGTGCCAGCTCACCACGACGAACGGATAGCAATCAGCCCCAGCATTTT
- | TRBJ1-5 | TRBV6-1 | - | CASRPYSNQPQHF | TGTGCCAGCCGACCCTATAGCAATCAGCCCCAGCATTTT
- | TRBJ2-2 | TRBV5-1 | TRBD1 | CASHRTGEYTGELFF | TGCGCCAGTCACAGGACAGGGGAGTACACCGGGGAGCTGTTTTTT
few | TRBJ1-2 | TRBV14 | TRBD1 | CASSQIQGEGYGYTF | TGTGCCAGCAGCCAAATACAGGGGGAAGGCTATGGCTACACCTTC
few | TRBJ1-1 | TRBV29-1 | - | CSATPGQLNTEAFF | TGCAGCGCAACTCCTGGACAGCTGAACACTGAAGCTTTCTTT
- | TRBJ2-3 | TRBV6-2/TRBV6-3 | - | CASSYDGSRTDTQYF | TGTGCCAGCAGTTATGACGGGAGCCGCACAGATACGCAGTATTTT
few | TRBJ2-1 | TRBV6-1 | - | CATSPGGPGYNEQFF | TGTGCCACTTCTCCTGGGGGCCCGGGATACAATGAGCAGTTCTTC
- | TRBJ2-5 | TRBV3-1 | TRBD2 | CASSQVLLAGGRETQYF | TGTGCCAGCAGCCAAGTCCTTCTAGCGGGAGGGCGAGAGACCCAGTACTTC
few | TRBJ1-1 | TRBV12-3/TRBV12-4 | - | CASRSGPRANTEAFF | TGTGCCAGCAGATCCGGACCGCGTGCGAACACTGAAGCTTTCTTT
many | TRBJ1-1 | TRBV29-1 | TRBD1 | CSVEQGAGAKAFF | TGCAGCGTTGAACAGGGGGCGGGGGCCAAAGCTTTCTTT
- | TRBJ1-5 | TRBV27 | - | CASSSPGWGNQPQHF | TGTGCCAGCAGTTCCCCAGGGTGGGGTAATCAGCCCCAGCATTTT
many | TRBJ2-5 | TRBV10-3 | - | CAISSGHYQETQYF | TGTGCCATCAGTTCGGGACACTACCAAGAGACCCAGTACTTC
few | TRBJ2-2 | TRBV19 | - | CASAGANTGELFF | TGTGCCAGTGCAGGGGCGAACACCGGGGAGCTGTTTTTT
- | TRBJ2-3 | TRBV20-1 | - | CSAETLRSTDTQYF | TGCAGTGCTGAGACCCTCAGGTCGACAGATACGCAGTATTTT